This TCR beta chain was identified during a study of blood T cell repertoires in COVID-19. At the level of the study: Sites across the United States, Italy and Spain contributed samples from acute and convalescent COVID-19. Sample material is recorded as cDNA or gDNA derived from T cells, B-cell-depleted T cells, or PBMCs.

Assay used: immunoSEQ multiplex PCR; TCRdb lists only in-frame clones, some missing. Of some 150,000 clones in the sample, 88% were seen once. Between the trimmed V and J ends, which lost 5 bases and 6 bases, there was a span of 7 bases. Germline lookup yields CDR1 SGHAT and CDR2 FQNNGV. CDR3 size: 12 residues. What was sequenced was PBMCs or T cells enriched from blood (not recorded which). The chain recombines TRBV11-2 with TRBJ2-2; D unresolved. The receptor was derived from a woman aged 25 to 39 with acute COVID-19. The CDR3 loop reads CASSPAAGELFF. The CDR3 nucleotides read TGTGCCAGCAGCCCGGCGGCCGGGGAGCTGTTTTTT.